This TCR beta chain was obtained from a study of regulatory T cells in long-lasting Graves disease. The CDR3 covers 14 residues. Between the trimmed V and J ends, which lost 8 bases and 5 bases, there was a span of 16 bases. The germline V gene has CDR1 SNHLY and CDR2 FYNNEI. At least ten counts were recorded for this clonotype. Time point reported: newly diagnosed GD, antithyroid drugs for less than 3 months. Preparation of the TCR library used RNA extracted from PBMCs. With iRepertoire HTBI primers and Arm-PCR of CDR3 regions, TCR beta libraries were built. TCRdb passed the multiplex PCR reads through MiXCR, listing each CDR3 protein once. Among some 490,000 distinct CDR3 sequences listed, 12% were seen once. This sample was shared with a second study, whose subject was T cells in Graves' hyperthyroidism and ophthalmopathy.

Material: peripheral blood mononuclear cells (PBMCs), obtained at new diagnosis, from a patient treated with antithyroid drugs. The chain has TRBV2 and TRBJ1-5, with a possible D match to TRBD1 (5 bases). The sequence was obtained from a woman aged 25-40 years with Graves disease. CDR3 nucleotide sequence: TGTGCCAGCTCCGGTACGGGGCTTTATCAGCCCCAGCATTTT. This gives the protein CASSGTGLYQPQHF.